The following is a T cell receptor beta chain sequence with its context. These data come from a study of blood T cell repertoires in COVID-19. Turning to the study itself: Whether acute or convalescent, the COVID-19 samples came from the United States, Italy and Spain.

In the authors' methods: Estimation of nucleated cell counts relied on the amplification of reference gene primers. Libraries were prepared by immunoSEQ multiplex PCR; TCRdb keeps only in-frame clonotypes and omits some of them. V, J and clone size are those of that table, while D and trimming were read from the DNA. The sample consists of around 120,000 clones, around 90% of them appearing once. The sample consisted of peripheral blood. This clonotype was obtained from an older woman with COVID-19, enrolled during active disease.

The chain's CDR3 is CASSQAPQGAGQPQHF. In DNA form, the CDR3 reads TGCGCCAGCAGCCAAGCCCCACAGGGGGCAGGGCAGCCCCAGCATTTT. The gene calls are TRBV4-1 and TRBJ1-5; TRBD1 matches at 9 bases. The J segment lost 7 bases and the V segment lost 1 base, leaving 8 bases of the junction unmatched. The CDR3 runs to 16 residues. Germline values: CDR1 MGHRA, CDR2 YSYEKL.